This T cell receptor beta chain was recorded in a study of T cell repertoires in cytomegalovirus infection. Study information: It was the public TCR beta signatures that indicated both CMV infection and matching HLA type.

Each CDR3 protein gets one entry after TCRdb re-called the reads with MiXCR. The table has 480,000 or so distinct CDR3 sequences, over 9% seen once. V was shortened by 8 bases and J by 1 base, with 11 bases between the two germline ends. The length of the CDR3 is 13 residues. This clonotype appeared many times. This TCR was sampled from a human donor in good health (CMV status not recorded). Some clones in this sample may be carry-over from other donors' samples. This sequence joins TRBV12-3 or TRBV12-4 and TRBJ2-5; D not resolved. Sequenced input: PBMCs. The CDR3 is CASVLGFQETQYF. Here the CDR3 DNA reads TGTGCCAGCGTTCTAGGTTTCCAAGAGACCCAGTACTTC.